Given below is one T cell receptor beta chain in context. The antigen is unknown. This sample was taken from a study of T-cell memory formation after mild COVID-19. The wider study: Each donor largely had its own TCR clusters.

Germline CDR1 and CDR2: SQVTM and ANQGSEA. This CDR3 comprises 13 residues. V lost 0 bases, J lost 1 base, and 6 bases lay in between. TCRdb redid the calling of the 5' RACE reads with MiXCR, one entry per CDR3 protein. The sample carries more than 150,000 distinct CDR3 sequences, under 20% recorded once. Findings of the study overall: Pre-infection memory contained some responding clones, which suggested that cross-reactive memory had joined. Chiefly within CM and EM were the contracting CD4+ clones; CD8+ ones were within EMRA. SARS-CoV-2 specificity of second-wave clones peaking day 37 was unconfirmed.

The chain is built from TRBV29-1 and TRBJ1-1; D remains ambiguous. The TCR originated in a man aged 18 to 29 who had mild COVID-19 (a few samples of this study predate the infection). Cell type and time point are not known. The sequenced sample was PBMCs or a T cell subset sorted from them (not recorded which). The CDR3 DNA reads TGCAGCGTTGAAGAGTGGCAGAACACTGAAGCTTTCTTT. Amino acids: CSVEEWQNTEAFF.